This entry lists 19 T cell receptor beta chains sequenced from one sample in a study of blood T cell repertoires in COVID-19. Produced via immunoSEQ multiplex PCR; TCRdb's table is partial and in-frame only. Among 200,000 to 300,000 clones listed, about 91% were seen once. The sequenced sample was PBMCs or T cells enriched from blood (not recorded which). These receptors originate from a woman aged 40 to 49 with acute COVID-19.

This clone was counted a single time. The chain couples TRBV28 to TRBJ2-2; the D gene is possibly TRBD1 (5 bases). V dropped 6 bases and J dropped 1 base, with 6 bases sitting between them. The germline gives CDR1 MDHEN, CDR2 SYDVKM. The CDR3 extends over 13 amino acids. The CDR3 sequence is CASRDRNTGELFF. The CDR3 DNA reads TGTGCCAGCAGAGACAGGAACACCGGGGAGCTGTTTTTT.

The chain carries TRBV4-2 and TRBJ2-1, with 10 bases lining up with TRBD2. The CDR3 contains 15 residues. V trimming: 1 base; J trimming: 8 bases; junction bases outside the gene matches: 5. Germline CDR1 is LGHNA and CDR2 is YNFKEQ. The CDR3 is CASSQVLAGVYEQFF. CDR3 DNA: TGTGCCAGCAGCCAAGTCCTAGCGGGAGTATATGAGCAGTTCTTC.

The chain couples TRBV9 to TRBJ2-1; D unclear. V lost 5 bases to trimming and J lost 0 bases, with 18 bases between them. There are 17 residues in the CDR3. The V gene's germline CDR1 is SGDLS and CDR2 YYNGEE. CDR3 nucleotide sequence: TGTGCCAGCAGTGCCGTTGGCGGCAGAAGCTCCTACAATGAGCAGTTCTTC. As protein: CASSAVGGRSSYNEQFF.

The chain is built from TRBV7-9 and TRBJ2-1, with 13 bases aligning to TRBD2. CDR3 length equals 15 residues. V lost 5 bases, J lost 9 bases, and 7 bases stayed unmatched. Germline CDR1 is SEHNR and CDR2 is FQNEAQ (reference sequence). CDR3 region: CASSPGLAGAAEQFF. As DNA, the CDR3 is TGTGCCAGCAGCCCCGGACTAGCGGGAGCGGCTGAGCAGTTCTTC. The entire variable domain, with the rest obtained from reference TRBV7-9 and TRBJ2-1, is as follows: DTGVSQNPRHKITKRGQNVTFRCDPISEHNRLYWYRQTLGQGPEFLTYFQNEAQLEKSRLLSDRFSAERPKGSFSTLEIQRTEQGDSAMYLCASSPGLAGAAEQFFGPGTRLTVL.

This chain joins TRBV5-1 and TRBJ1-4; 7 nucleotides align to TRBD1. V trimming: 5 bases; J trimming: 5 bases; junction bases outside the gene matches: 9. The CDR3 length is 15 residues. CDR1 is SGHRS and CDR2 is YFSETQ in the germline V gene. The DNA for the CDR3 is TGCGCCAGCAGTTATAGCGGGACAGAGAATGAAAAACTGTTTTTT. This translates into CASSYSGTENEKLFF.

J is TRBJ1-5 and V is TRBV19; D remains unclear. The germline CDR1 and CDR2 sequences are LNHDA and SQIVND (reference sequence). The CDR3 extends over 14 amino acids. V was clipped by 7 bases and J by 0 bases, with 10 bases between them. The CDR3 DNA is TGTGCCAGTATGGCCAACTATAGCAATCAGCCCCAGCATTTT. This encodes CASMANYSNQPQHF. The variable domain in full, with the rest retrieved from reference TRBV19 and TRBJ1-5, is DGGITQSPKYLFRKEGQNVTLSCEQNLNHDAMYWYRQDPGQGLRLIYYSQIVNDFQKGDIAEGYSVSREKKESFPLTVTSAQKNPTAFYLCASMANYSNQPQHFGDGTRLSIL.

J is TRBJ1-5 and V is TRBV18; D is perhaps TRBD1 (6 bases). Trimming removed 3 bases at V and 1 base at J, with 16 bases between. Per germline, CDR1 KGHSH and CDR2 LQKENI. This CDR3 has 17 amino acids. The CDR3 DNA follows: TGTGCCAGCTCACCCACCGGGGGGCGAGGAAGCAATCAGCCCCAGCATTTT. Its translation: CASSPTGGRGSNQPQHF.

The CDR3 DNA is TGTGCCAGCACGGGACAGGGGGGGATTCGAAATGAAAAACTGTTTTTT. Its translation is CASTGQGGIRNEKLFF. V gene TRBV7-9 combines with J gene TRBJ1-4, with TRBD1 matching over 11 bases. CDR1 and CDR2 (germline): SEHNR, FQNEAQ (reference sequence). Germline trimming cut 7 bases from V and 5 bases from J; bases unmatched to any gene: 9. This CDR3 has 16 residues.

V and J are TRBV7-6 and TRBJ1-5; D may be TRBD1 (6 bases). V lost 5 bases and J lost 4, with 18 bases in between. From germline, CDR1 is SGHVS and CDR2 FNYEAQ. The length of the CDR3 is 16 residues. CDR3 region: CASSLRGRGLNQPQHF. The CDR3 nucleotides are TGTGCCAGCAGCCTCCGAGGCAGGGGCTTGAATCAGCCCCAGCATTTT.

V usage is TRBV28 and J usage is TRBJ2-5, with 10 positions matching TRBD2. The CDR3 runs to 14 residues. Losses at the gene ends were 4 bases for V and 4 bases for J; bases not matched to a gene: 3. Germline assignment: CDR1 MDHEN and CDR2 SYDVKM. The CDR3 DNA is TGTGCCAGCAGTTCAGTAGCGGGAGGAGAGACCCAGTACTTC. Translation gives CASSSVAGGETQYF.

This clone was found many times. The chain combines TRBV6-5 with TRBJ2-7; unclear D gene. This CDR3 comprises 14 residues. Trimming took off 6 bases at V and 4 bases at J, with 16 bases between the two ends. Germline lookup yields CDR1 MNHEY and CDR2 SVGAGI. The CDR3 region has the DNA TGTGCCAGCAGACCTGGAGCCGGTCGATACGAGCAGTACGTC. Its protein product is CASRPGAGRYEQYV.

This clone was seen only a few times. The rearrangement links TRBV10-3 to TRBJ2-3; 9 positions match TRBD2. This CDR3 is 14 amino acids long. The V gene end was trimmed by 9 bases and the J gene end by 0 bases; junction bases not matched to a gene: 4. Germline V gene sequence: CDR1 ENHRY, CDR2 SYGVKD. The CDR3, as DNA: TGTGCCATGAGACTAGCGGCTAGCACAGATACGCAGTATTTT. Translated: CAMRLAASTDTQYF.

The chain couples TRBV5-4 to TRBJ1-2; D uncertain. V lost 0 bases and J lost 2, with 14 bases in between. Germline CDR1 is SGHNT and CDR2 is YYREEE (reference sequence). This CDR3 has 16 amino acids. This CDR3 reads CASSLGAPPTNYGYTF. The CDR3 nucleotides read TGTGCCAGCAGCTTGGGGGCCCCTCCAACCAACTATGGCTACACCTTC.

The rearrangement links TRBV27 to TRBJ1-2; D gene ambiguous. Germline V gene data show CDR1 as MNHEY and CDR2 as SMNVEV (reference sequence). The CDR3 runs 14 residues. V was pared by 2 bases and J by 7 bases, with 14 bases between. The CDR3 bases are TGTGCCAGCAGTTTAGGTGGCGGTGTCCGTGGCTACACCTTC. Its translation is CASSLGGGVRGYTF.

The rearrangement uses TRBV11-3 and TRBJ1-1, with D perhaps matching TRBD1 (5 bases). This CDR3 has 14 amino acids. Trimming cost V 3 bases and J 1 base, with 9 bases left between them. Per the germline V gene, CDR1 is SGHNT and CDR2 is YENEEA. The CDR3 sequence: CASSFTGGNTEAFF. The CDR3 bases are TGTGCCAGCAGCTTTACGGGGGGGAACACTGAAGCTTTCTTT.

This clone appeared once. This sequence joins TRBV6-2 or TRBV6-3 and TRBJ2-7; 8 nucleotides agree with TRBD1. There are 17 residues in the CDR3. J was trimmed by 0 bases and V by 6 bases; bases with no gene match: 13. CDR1 and CDR2 (germline): MNHEY, SVGEGT. The CDR3 coding sequence is TGTGCCAGCAGCACCCCCGGACAGGGACCTCTCTCCTACGAGCAGTACTTC. Translating it yields CASSTPGQGPLSYEQYF.

The sample holds one count of this clone. The CDR3 reads CASSQDRGLSGNTIYF. The CDR3 DNA reads TGCGCCAGCAGCCAAGATCGGGGACTCTCTGGAAACACCATATATTTT. The V and J genes are TRBV4-3 and TRBJ1-3; tentatively, D is TRBD1 (5 bases). CDR1 is LGHNA, CDR2 YSLEER, per germline. V dropped 0 bases and J dropped 0 bases, with 9 bases sitting between them. The CDR3 is made up of 16 amino acids.

The V gene is TRBV6-5, the J gene TRBJ1-2, with TRBD1 as a possible D gene (6 bases). Germline CDR1 is MNHEY and CDR2 is SVGAGI. This CDR3 is 12 amino acids long. Trimming left V 5 bases short and J 8 bases short, with 12 bases between. CDR3 in DNA: TGTGCCAGCAGTCAACAGGGATGGGGCTACACCTTC. It encodes CASSQQGWGYTF.

The gene calls are TRBV5-1 and TRBJ2-2; the match to TRBD1 covers 10 bases. J gave up 2 bases and V 0 bases, and 1 base lay outside the gene matches. Germline CDR1 reads SGHRS; CDR2 reads YFSETQ. The CDR3 is made up of 16 amino acids. In nucleotides, the CDR3 is TGCGCCAGCAGCTTGGGGGACAGGGGTAACACCGGGGAGCTGTTTTTT. Translated: CASSLGDRGNTGELFF.